Below are 17 T cell receptor beta chains sequenced from a single sample in a study of blood T cells in healthy people across ages. Primers used in a second PCR of roughly 7 to 12 cycles were a sample-barcoded 5' primer and a J-beta primer mix. TCRdb called the 5' RACE reads again in MiXCR, with one record for every CDR3 protein. The data show approximately 800,000 distinct CDR3 sequences, roughly 64% seen once. The specimen was blood. The source of these receptors is a man younger than 45 in good health.

V gene TRBV6-1 combines with J gene TRBJ1-1; D not resolved. Germline CDR1 reads MNHNS; CDR2 reads SASEGT. V shed 3 bases and J shed 1 base, with 6 bases lying between them. CDR3 length equals 13 residues. For the CDR3, the DNA is TGTGCCAGCAGTGATTGGGAGAACACTGAAGCTTTCTTT. Amino acids: CASSDWENTEAFF.

This clonotype was seen just once. The V gene is TRBV29-1, the J gene TRBJ1-5; no definite D call. From germline, CDR1 is SQVTM and CDR2 ANQGSEA. Deletions cut 8 bases from V and 6 bases from J, with 8 bases between. The CDR3 totals 10 residues. Here the CDR3 reads CSPESQPQHF. In DNA, the CDR3 is TGCAGCCCTGAGAGTCAGCCCCAGCATTTT.

In this sample, this clonotype turned up once. The rearrangement joins TRBV3-1 to TRBJ2-2, with D unresolved. The CDR3 totals 15 residues. Germline V gene data show CDR1 as LGHDT and CDR2 as YNNKEL (reference sequence). V was cut by 0 bases and J by 6 bases, with 11 bases left in between. The CDR3 DNA reads as TGTGCCAGCAGCCAAGATCACTTAGGTTCCGGGGAGCTGTTTTTT. Translated, it gives CASSQDHLGSGELFF.

This chain uses TRBV5-1 with TRBJ2-5; D remains ambiguous. Germline CDR1 reads SGHRS; CDR2 reads YFSETQ. V lost 4 bases and J 5 bases, leaving 18 bases between the germline ends. CDR3 size: 15 residues. DNA for the CDR3: TGCGCCAGCAGCCTCGACTCCGGAGTAGGGGAGACCCAGTACTTC. This translates into CASSLDSGVGETQYF.

This chain links TRBV27 with TRBJ2-7; 8 nucleotides line up with TRBD1. V shed 7 bases and J 1 base; nucleotides not matched to a gene: 9. CDR1 and CDR2 (germline): MNHEY, SMNVEV (reference sequence). There are 15 residues in the CDR3. The CDR3 DNA follows: TGTGCCAGCAAAGGACCGGGACAGGAGTCCTACGAGCAGTACTTC. This sequence encodes CASKGPGQESYEQYF.

The chain combines TRBV7-2 with TRBJ2-3, with D uncertain. The length of the CDR3 is 15 residues. Trimming removed 5 bases from V and 5 bases from J, with 17 bases in between. Per germline, CDR1 SGHTA and CDR2 FQGNSA. The CDR3 DNA is TGTGCCAGCAGCGCCCAGCCCGGGTATGGAGATACGCAGTATTTT. Translating it yields CASSAQPGYGDTQYF.

The chain has TRBV19 and TRBJ2-7; tentatively, D is TRBD2 (5 bases). This CDR3 has 19 amino acids. In germline, CDR1 is LNHDA, CDR2 SQIVND (reference sequence). V lost 2 bases to trimming and J lost 7 bases, with 30 bases between them. The CDR3 DNA is TGTGCCAGTAGTATACAACCTTTTTTGTCGGACTCGATATACAATGAGCAGTACTTC. It translates to CASSIQPFLSDSIYNEQYF.

The chain employs TRBV7-2 and TRBJ1-2; D is unresolved. The V end lost 3 bases, the J end lost 10 bases, and 12 bases lay between the germline ends. There are 12 residues in the CDR3. The germline V gene has CDR1 SGHTA and CDR2 FQGNSA. CDR3 sequence (DNA): TGTGCCAGCAGCTTCCGGGGAAATGACTACACCTTC. It is translated as CASSFRGNDYTF. The complete variable domain, with remaining parts taken from reference TRBV7-2 and TRBJ1-2, reads GAGVSQSPSNKVTEKGKDVELRCDPISGHTALYWYRQSLGQGLEFLIYFQGNSAPDKSGLPSDRFSAERTGGSVSTLTIQRTQQEDSAVYLCASSFRGNDYTFGSGTRLTVV.

The V call is TRBV9, the J call TRBJ2-7; 9 bases fit TRBD2. CDR1 and CDR2 from the germline V gene are SGDLS and YYNGEE. The CDR3 is 15 residues long. V gave up 2 bases and J gave up 4 bases; unmatched junction bases: 7. Here the CDR3 DNA reads TGTGCCAGCAGCGTGTCTAGCGGGGATTTTTACGAGCAGTACTTC. As protein: CASSVSSGDFYEQYF.

The gene calls are TRBV20-1 and TRBJ2-5; 8 bases map to TRBD1. The V and J ends lost 6 bases and 2 bases, in that order; junction bases with no gene match: 8. The length of the CDR3 is 14 residues. The germline V gene has CDR1 DFQATT and CDR2 SNEGSKA (reference sequence). The CDR3: CSAMTGATQETQYF. The CDR3 bases are TGCAGTGCGATGACAGGGGCCACTCAAGAGACCCAGTACTTC.

V and J are TRBV4-3 and TRBJ2-1, with 11 bases identical to TRBD2. The germline V gene encodes CDR1 LGHNA and CDR2 YSLEER. V shed 4 bases, J shed 9 bases, and the junction held 8 bases outside the gene matches. The length of the CDR3 is 15 residues. CDR3 coding DNA: TGCGCCAGCAGCCTAACATCTAGCGGGAGGAGTGAGCAGTTCTTC. Amino acid sequence: CASSLTSSGRSEQFF.

The chain carries TRBV6-2 or TRBV6-3 and TRBJ1-1; 9 bases are a match to TRBD1. Trimming removed 4 bases from V and 8 bases from J; junction bases left unmatched: 11. Germline V gene data show CDR1 as MNHEY and CDR2 as SVGEGT. The CDR3 contains 15 residues. The CDR3 nucleotides are TGTGCCAGCAGTTCCCCGGGACAGGGTGGATTAGAAGCTTTCTTT. It translates to CASSSPGQGGLEAFF.

This chain joins TRBV20-1 and TRBJ2-5; 7 bases agree with TRBD2. Germline CDR1 is DFQATT and CDR2 is SNEGSKA (reference sequence). The CDR3 covers 15 residues. This CDR3 is CSAPGLGSNQETQYF. The CDR3 DNA sequence: TGCAGCGCCCCAGGACTAGGATCTAACCAAGAGACCCAGTACTTC.

This chain links TRBV20-1 with TRBJ1-1; D gene ambiguous. CDR1 is DFQATT, CDR2 SNEGSKA, per germline (reference sequence). The CDR3 loop spans 13 amino acids. With 3 bases removed from V and 3 bases from J, the gap between germline ends came to 11 bases. CDR3 sequence: CSARVQKDTEAFF. CDR3 in DNA: TGCAGTGCTAGGGTACAGAAAGACACTGAAGCTTTCTTT.

This clonotype was recorded only once. The V call is TRBV14, the J call TRBJ2-5; D possibly corresponds to TRBD2 (6 bases). The closer fit of TRBJ2-7 to the DNA end suggests the J call may be wrong. This CDR3 is built from 13 residues. Germline-derived CDR1 and CDR2 are SGHDN and FVKESK. The CDR3 sequence is CASSHAGWFEQYF. The CDR3 nucleotides read TGTGCCAGCAGCCACGCGGGGTGGTTCGAGCAGTACTTC.

The chain links TRBV27 to TRBJ2-1, with TRBD2 matching over 9 bases. The CDR3 consists of 15 residues. The V gene's germline CDR1 is MNHEY and CDR2 SMNVEV (reference sequence). V lost 5 bases and J lost 4; bases outside the gene matches: 6. Here the CDR3 reads CASSAERGVYNEQFF. The CDR3, as DNA: TGTGCCAGCAGTGCCGAGCGGGGGGTGTACAATGAGCAGTTCTTC.

The rearrangement links TRBV7-2 to TRBJ2-3, with 13 bases identical to TRBD2. Trimming at V came to 1 base and at J to 14 bases, leaving 9 bases not matched to a gene. The CDR3 spans 15 residues. The V gene's germline CDR1 is SGHTA and CDR2 FQGNSA. The CDR3 loop is CASSLEVGLAGEGYF. DNA of the CDR3: TGTGCCAGCAGCTTAGAGGTTGGACTAGCGGGAGAAGGGTATTTT.